Listed below are T cell receptor beta chains from one sample, sequenced in a study of blood T cell repertoires in COVID-19. This table comes from immunoSEQ multiplex PCR, and its TCRdb copy is limited to in-frame clones, with some not included. The sample lists hundreds of thousands of clones; approximately 86% were seen once. Sequencing was done on a sample of peripheral blood. These TCRs come from a woman aged 60-70 years with COVID-19, enrolled during active disease. The CDR3 runs from the conserved cysteine through the conserved F or W. A D gene is named only where the DNA matches it firmly. Some rows mark clone size as missing; the rest say once, few, many or name a class of expanded clone.

CDR3 protein: CASGFLRPQHF
CDR3 DNA: TGTGCCAGTGGTTTCCTGAGGCCCCAGCATTTT
clone size: .
D gene: .
J gene: TRBJ1-5
V gene: TRBV19

CDR3 protein: CALRTSGGAVRIYNEQFF
CDR3 DNA: TGTGCCTTGAGGACTAGCGGGGGGGCCGTTCGTATCTACAATGAGCAGTTCTTC
clone size: once
D gene: TRBD2
J gene: TRBJ2-1
V gene: TRBV30

CDR3 protein: CASSPTGSDEKLFF
CDR3 DNA: TGTGCCAGCTCCCCGACAGGGAGTGACGAAAAACTGTTTTTT
clone size: .
D gene: TRBD1
J gene: TRBJ1-4
V gene: TRBV18

CDR3 protein: CASAVTVNTEAFF
CDR3 DNA: TGTGCCAGCGCCGTTACGGTGAACACTGAAGCTTTCTTT
clone size: .
D gene: .
J gene: TRBJ1-1
V gene: TRBV5-4

CDR3 protein: CASSLKVAGDTEAFF
CDR3 DNA: TGTGCCAGCAGCTTAAAAGTCGCAGGGGACACTGAAGCTTTCTTT
clone size: .
D gene: .
J gene: TRBJ1-1
V gene: TRBV7-3

CDR3 protein: CASSGGTFGETQYF
CDR3 DNA: TGCGCCAGCAGCGGTGGGACTTTTGGAGAGACCCAGTACTTC
clone size: .
D gene: .
J gene: TRBJ2-5
V gene: TRBV5-1

CDR3 protein: CASSLVGGALGELFF
CDR3 DNA: TGTGCCAGCAGCTTGGTCGGGGGGGCCCTCGGGGAGCTGTTTTTT
clone size: once
D gene: TRBD2
J gene: TRBJ2-2
V gene: TRBV11-2

CDR3 protein: CASTPWWGRSGNTIYF
CDR3 DNA: TGTGCCAGCACCCCGTGGTGGGGGCGCTCTGGAAACACCATATATTTT
clone size: .
D gene: .
J gene: TRBJ1-3
V gene: TRBV7-2

CDR3 protein: CAISEHSSSNQPQHF
CDR3 DNA: TGTGCCATCAGTGAGCATAGCAGTAGCAATCAGCCCCAGCATTTT
clone size: .
D gene: .
J gene: TRBJ1-5
V gene: TRBV10-3

CDR3 protein: CASSLVQGGDTEAFF
CDR3 DNA: TGCGCCAGCAGCTTGGTTCAGGGAGGTGACACTGAAGCTTTCTTT
clone size: .
D gene: .
J gene: TRBJ1-1
V gene: TRBV5-1

CDR3 protein: CASSFPSGSGNTIYF
CDR3 DNA: TGTGCCAGCAGTTTCCCCTCGGGGTCTGGAAACACCATATATTTT
clone size: .
D gene: .
J gene: TRBJ1-3
V gene: TRBV6-6

CDR3 protein: CASSAMGGEMNTEAFF
CDR3 DNA: TGTGCCAGCAGTGCCATGGGGGGGGAGATGAACACTGAAGCTTTCTTT
clone size: .
D gene: .
J gene: TRBJ1-1
V gene: TRBV27

CDR3 protein: CASSILRGGSYNEQFF
CDR3 DNA: TGTGCCAGTAGTATATTGAGGGGGGGATCTTACAATGAGCAGTTCTTC
clone size: .
D gene: .
J gene: TRBJ2-1
V gene: TRBV19

CDR3 protein: CASTIGGQENEQFF
CDR3 DNA: TGCGCCAGCACCATTGGTGGGCAGGAAAATGAGCAGTTCTTC
clone size: .
D gene: .
J gene: TRBJ2-1
V gene: TRBV5-1

CDR3 protein: CASSPYRANYGYTF
CDR3 DNA: TGTGCCAGCTCACCATATAGAGCTAACTATGGCTACACCTTC
clone size: .
D gene: .
J gene: TRBJ1-2
V gene: TRBV18

CDR3 protein: CASRKGLAGGATQYF
CDR3 DNA: TGTGCCAGCAGAAAAGGACTAGCGGGGGGGGCTACGCAGTATTTT
clone size: .
D gene: TRBD2
J gene: TRBJ2-3
V gene: TRBV4-2

CDR3 protein: CASNPTGGYEQYF
CDR3 DNA: TGTGCCAGCAACCCAACCGGAGGCTACGAGCAGTACTTC
clone size: .
D gene: .
J gene: TRBJ2-7
V gene: TRBV6-5

CDR3 protein: CASSPLLGTYDRNTGELFF
CDR3 DNA: TGTGCCAGCAGCCCACTCCTCGGGACTTACGACCGGAACACCGGGGAGCTGTTTTTT
clone size: .
D gene: .
J gene: TRBJ2-2
V gene: TRBV9

CDR3 protein: CASSQGRGGANYGYTF
CDR3 DNA: TGTGCCAGCAGCCAAGGACGAGGGGGAGCTAACTATGGCTACACCTTC
clone size: .
D gene: .
J gene: TRBJ1-2
V gene: TRBV4-2

CDR3 protein: CSAYRVGGYTF
CDR3 DNA: TGCAGTGCCTACAGGGTCGGGGGCTACACCTTC
clone size: .
D gene: .
J gene: TRBJ1-2
V gene: TRBV20-1

CDR3 protein: CASSGGVSTDTQYF
CDR3 DNA: TGTGCCAGCAGCGGCGGGGTGAGCACAGATACGCAGTATTTT
clone size: .
D gene: .
J gene: TRBJ2-3
V gene: TRBV7-3

CDR3 protein: CATSDGQGRADTQYF
CDR3 DNA: TGTGCCACCAGTGATGGACAGGGACGGGCAGATACGCAGTATTTT
clone size: .
D gene: TRBD1
J gene: TRBJ2-3
V gene: TRBV24-1

CDR3 protein: CASSGQANTGELFF
CDR3 DNA: TGTGCCAGCAGTGGACAGGCGAACACCGGGGAGCTGTTTTTT
clone size: .
D gene: TRBD1
J gene: TRBJ2-2
V gene: TRBV9

CDR3 protein: CAWSVVTKLFF
CDR3 DNA: TGTGCCTGGAGTGTTGTAACTAAGCTGTTTTTT
clone size: .
D gene: .
J gene: TRBJ2-2
V gene: TRBV30

CDR3 protein: CASTEVLYGHTF
CDR3 DNA: TGTGCCAGCACCGAAGTGTTATATGGCCACACCTTC
clone size: .
D gene: .
J gene: TRBJ1-2
V gene: TRBV6-5

CDR3 protein: CASSLYQASGGPYQETQYF
CDR3 DNA: TGTGCCAGCAGTTTATATCAGGCTAGCGGGGGGCCGTACCAAGAGACCCAGTACTTC
clone size: .
D gene: TRBD2
J gene: TRBJ2-5
V gene: TRBV27

CDR3 protein: CSVAGQGTGEQYF
CDR3 DNA: TGCAGCGTTGCGGGACAGGGAACGGGCGAGCAGTACTTC
clone size: .
D gene: TRBD1
J gene: TRBJ2-7
V gene: TRBV29-1

CDR3 protein: CASRSRGAATWGYGYTF
CDR3 DNA: TGTGCCAGCAGATCGCGCGGGGCGGCCACTTGGGGCTATGGCTACACCTTC
clone size: .
D gene: .
J gene: TRBJ1-2
V gene: TRBV27

CDR3 protein: CASSLRGEGDTQYF
CDR3 DNA: TGTGCCAGCAGCTTGCGTGGGGAGGGGGATACGCAGTATTTT
clone size: .
D gene: TRBD2
J gene: TRBJ2-3
V gene: TRBV5-4

CDR3 protein: CASSLATGGLGRGYTF
CDR3 DNA: TGTGCCAGCAGTTTAGCGACAGGGGGACTCGGGAGGGGCTACACCTTC
clone size: few
D gene: TRBD1
J gene: TRBJ1-2
V gene: TRBV28

CDR3 protein: CASRKDSDTQYF
CDR3 DNA: TGTGCCAGCAGAAAGGACTCAGATACGCAGTATTTT
clone size: .
D gene: .
J gene: TRBJ2-3
V gene: TRBV12-3/TRBV12-4

CDR3 protein: CAISTGIEQFF
CDR3 DNA: TGTGCCATCAGTACGGGGATTGAGCAGTTCTTC
clone size: .
D gene: .
J gene: TRBJ2-1
V gene: TRBV10-3

CDR3 protein: CASSVGGTGRYEQYF
CDR3 DNA: TGTGCCAGCAGCGTAGGTGGGACAGGGAGATACGAGCAGTACTTC
clone size: .
D gene: TRBD1
J gene: TRBJ2-7
V gene: TRBV9

CDR3 protein: CASEGPHSYEQYF
CDR3 DNA: TGCGCCTCCGAGGGCCCCCACTCCTACGAGCAGTACTTC
clone size: .
D gene: .
J gene: TRBJ2-7
V gene: TRBV10-2

CDR3 protein: CASSFNISPLHF
CDR3 DNA: TGTGCCAGCAGTTTTAACATTTCACCCCTCCACTTT
clone size: .
D gene: .
J gene: TRBJ1-6
V gene: TRBV12-3/TRBV12-4

CDR3 protein: CASSPRTGYGYTF
CDR3 DNA: TGTGCCAGCAGCCCCCGGACAGGGTACGGCTACACCTTC
clone size: .
D gene: TRBD1
J gene: TRBJ1-2
V gene: TRBV11-2

CDR3 protein: CASRPGTGVHGYTF
CDR3 DNA: TGTGCCAGCAGGCCCGGGACAGGGGTGCATGGCTACACCTTC
clone size: .
D gene: TRBD1
J gene: TRBJ1-2
V gene: TRBV28

CDR3 protein: CASSYRGSTYGYTF
CDR3 DNA: TGCGCCAGCAGCTACAGGGGATCCACCTATGGCTACACCTTC
clone size: .
D gene: TRBD1
J gene: TRBJ1-2
V gene: TRBV4-3

CDR3 protein: CASRTLTGGDYGYTF
CDR3 DNA: TGTGCCAGCAGGACTCTGACAGGGGGAGACTATGGCTACACCTTC
clone size: .
D gene: TRBD1
J gene: TRBJ1-2
V gene: TRBV5-5

CDR3 protein: CASSPVTGELFF
CDR3 DNA: TGTGCCAGCAGCCCTGTCACCGGGGAGCTGTTTTTT
clone size: .
D gene: .
J gene: TRBJ2-2
V gene: TRBV7-7

CDR3 protein: CASSLPDRASEQPQHF
CDR3 DNA: TGTGCCAGCAGTTTACCGGACAGGGCGAGCGAACAGCCCCAGCATTTT
clone size: few
D gene: TRBD1
J gene: TRBJ1-5
V gene: TRBV28

CDR3 protein: CATSSRDSIEQYF
CDR3 DNA: TGTGCCACCAGCAGCCGGGACAGCATCGAGCAGTACTTC
clone size: .
D gene: TRBD1
J gene: TRBJ2-7
V gene: TRBV15

CDR3 protein: CASSQAVGTSYYEQFF
CDR3 DNA: TGTGCCAGCAGCCAAGCGGTAGGGACTAGTTATTATGAGCAGTTCTTC
clone size: .
D gene: TRBD2
J gene: TRBJ2-1
V gene: TRBV4-2

CDR3 protein: CASSSWTSGGETQYF
CDR3 DNA: TGTGCCAGCAGCTCATGGACTAGCGGGGGAGAGACCCAGTACTTC
clone size: once
D gene: TRBD2
J gene: TRBJ2-5
V gene: TRBV11-2

CDR3 protein: CASRLAAGGGGTDTQYF
CDR3 DNA: TGTGCCAGCAGGCTGGCCGCGGGAGGGGGAGGCACAGATACGCAGTATTTT
clone size: .
D gene: TRBD2
J gene: TRBJ2-3
V gene: TRBV5-4

CDR3 protein: CASSRRGGLETQYF
CDR3 DNA: TGCGCCAGCAGCCGGAGGGGGGGCCTGGAGACCCAGTACTTC
clone size: .
D gene: .
J gene: TRBJ2-5
V gene: TRBV5-1

CDR3 protein: CASSPSLGTDRGYTF
CDR3 DNA: TGTGCCAGCAGTCCTTCCCTCGGGACAGATCGAGGCTACACCTTC
clone size: .
D gene: TRBD1
J gene: TRBJ1-2
V gene: TRBV27

CDR3 protein: CASRARQGSYGYTF
CDR3 DNA: TGTGCCAGCAGGGCTAGACAGGGCTCCTATGGCTACACCTTC
clone size: .
D gene: TRBD1
J gene: TRBJ1-2
V gene: TRBV6-5

CDR3 protein: CASSPLGTGFKNTEAFF
CDR3 DNA: TGTGCCAGCTCACCACTAGGGACAGGCTTTAAAAACACTGAAGCTTTCTTT
clone size: once
D gene: TRBD1
J gene: TRBJ1-1
V gene: TRBV18